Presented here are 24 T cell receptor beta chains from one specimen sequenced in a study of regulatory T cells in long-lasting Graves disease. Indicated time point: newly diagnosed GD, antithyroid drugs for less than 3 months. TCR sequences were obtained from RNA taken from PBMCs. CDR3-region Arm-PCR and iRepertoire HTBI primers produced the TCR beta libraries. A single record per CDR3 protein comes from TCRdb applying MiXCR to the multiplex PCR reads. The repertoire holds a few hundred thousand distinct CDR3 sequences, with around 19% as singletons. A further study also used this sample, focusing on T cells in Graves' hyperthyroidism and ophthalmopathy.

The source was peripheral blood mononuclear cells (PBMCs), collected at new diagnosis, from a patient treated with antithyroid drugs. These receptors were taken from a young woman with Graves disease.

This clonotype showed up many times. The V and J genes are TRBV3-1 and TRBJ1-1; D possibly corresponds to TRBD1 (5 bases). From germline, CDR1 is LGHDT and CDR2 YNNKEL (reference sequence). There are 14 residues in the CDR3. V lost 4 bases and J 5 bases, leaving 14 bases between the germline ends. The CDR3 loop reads CASSPSGVKTEAFF. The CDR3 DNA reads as TGTGCCAGCAGCCCTTCGGGGGTAAAAACTGAAGCTTTCTTT.

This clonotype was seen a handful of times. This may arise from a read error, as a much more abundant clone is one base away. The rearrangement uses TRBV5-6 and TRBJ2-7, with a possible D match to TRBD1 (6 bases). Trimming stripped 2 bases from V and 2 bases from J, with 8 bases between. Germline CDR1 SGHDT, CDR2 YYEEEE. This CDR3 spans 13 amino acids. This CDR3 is CASSFQGPYEQYF. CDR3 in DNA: TGTGCCAGCAGCTTCCAGGGGCCCTACGAGCAGTACTTC.

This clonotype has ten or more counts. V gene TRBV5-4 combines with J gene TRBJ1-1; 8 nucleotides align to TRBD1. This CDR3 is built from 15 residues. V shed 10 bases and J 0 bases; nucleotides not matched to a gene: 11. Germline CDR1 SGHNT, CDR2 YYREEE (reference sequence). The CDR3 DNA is TGTGCCGGAGGACAGGGAGGCGGATTGAACACTGAAGCTTTCTTT. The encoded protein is CAGGQGGGLNTEAFF. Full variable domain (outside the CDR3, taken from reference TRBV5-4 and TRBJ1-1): ETGVTQSPTHLIKTRGQQVTLRCSSQSGHNTVSWYQQALGQGPQFIFQYYREEENGRGNFPPRFSGLQFPNYSSELNVNALELDDSALYLCAGGQGGGLNTEAFFGQGTRLTVV.

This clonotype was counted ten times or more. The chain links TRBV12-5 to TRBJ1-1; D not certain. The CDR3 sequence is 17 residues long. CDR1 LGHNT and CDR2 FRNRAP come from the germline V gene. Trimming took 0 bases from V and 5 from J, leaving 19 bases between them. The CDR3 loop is CASGLVLGIPEGTEAFF. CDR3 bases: TGTGCTAGTGGTTTGGTACTTGGCATCCCCGAGGGAACTGAAGCTTTCTTT.

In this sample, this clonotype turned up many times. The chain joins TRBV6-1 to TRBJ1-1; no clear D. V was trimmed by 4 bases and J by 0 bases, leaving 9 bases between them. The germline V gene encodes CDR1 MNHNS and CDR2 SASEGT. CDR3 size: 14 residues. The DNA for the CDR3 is TGTGCCAGCAGTGTGGGAGCTATGAACACTGAAGCTTTCTTT. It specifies CASSVGAMNTEAFF.

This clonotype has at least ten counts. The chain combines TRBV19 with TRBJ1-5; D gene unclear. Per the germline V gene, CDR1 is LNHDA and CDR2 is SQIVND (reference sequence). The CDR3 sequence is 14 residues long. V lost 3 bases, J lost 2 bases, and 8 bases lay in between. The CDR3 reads CASSISDGNQPQHF. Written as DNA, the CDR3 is TGTGCCAGTAGTATTAGTGATGGCAATCAGCCCCAGCATTTT.

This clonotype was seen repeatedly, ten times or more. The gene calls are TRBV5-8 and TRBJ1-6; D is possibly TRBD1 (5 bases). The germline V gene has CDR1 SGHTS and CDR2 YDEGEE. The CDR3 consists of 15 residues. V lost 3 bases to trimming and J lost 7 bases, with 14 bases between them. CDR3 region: CASSSDKWGNSPLHF. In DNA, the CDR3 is TGTGCCAGCAGCTCGGACAAATGGGGCAATTCACCCCTCCACTTT.

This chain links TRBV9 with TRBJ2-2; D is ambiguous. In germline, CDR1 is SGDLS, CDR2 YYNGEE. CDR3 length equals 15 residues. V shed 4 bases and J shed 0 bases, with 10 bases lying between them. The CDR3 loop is CASSSRSSNTGELFF. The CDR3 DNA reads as TGTGCCAGCAGCTCCAGGAGTTCGAACACCGGGGAGCTGTTTTTT.

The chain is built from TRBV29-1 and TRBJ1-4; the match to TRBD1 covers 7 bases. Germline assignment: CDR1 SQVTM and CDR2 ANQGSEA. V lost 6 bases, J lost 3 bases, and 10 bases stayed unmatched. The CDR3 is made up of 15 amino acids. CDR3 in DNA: TGCAGCGTGAGCGTGACAGGGTCCTCTAATGAAAAACTGTTTTTT. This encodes CSVSVTGSSNEKLFF.

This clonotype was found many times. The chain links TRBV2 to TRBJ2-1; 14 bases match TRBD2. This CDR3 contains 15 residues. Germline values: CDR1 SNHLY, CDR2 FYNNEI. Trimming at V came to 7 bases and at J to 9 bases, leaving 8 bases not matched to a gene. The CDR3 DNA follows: TGTGCCAGCACTCCGGGACTAGCGGGGGTTAGTGAGCAGTTCTTC. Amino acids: CASTPGLAGVSEQFF.

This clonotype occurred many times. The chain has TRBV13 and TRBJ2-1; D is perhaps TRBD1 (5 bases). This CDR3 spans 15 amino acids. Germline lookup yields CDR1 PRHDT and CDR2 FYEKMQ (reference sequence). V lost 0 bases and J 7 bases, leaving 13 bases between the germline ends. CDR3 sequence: CASSLGGPLGNEQFF. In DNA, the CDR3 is TGTGCCAGCAGCTTAGGGGGGCCTCTTGGGAATGAGCAGTTCTTC.

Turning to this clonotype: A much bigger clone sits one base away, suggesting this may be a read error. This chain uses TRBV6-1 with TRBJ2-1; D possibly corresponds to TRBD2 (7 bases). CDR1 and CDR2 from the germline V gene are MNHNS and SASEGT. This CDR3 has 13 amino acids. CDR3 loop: CASTGGSYNGQFF. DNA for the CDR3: TGTGCCAGCACGGGGGGCTCCTACAATGGGCAGTTCTTC.

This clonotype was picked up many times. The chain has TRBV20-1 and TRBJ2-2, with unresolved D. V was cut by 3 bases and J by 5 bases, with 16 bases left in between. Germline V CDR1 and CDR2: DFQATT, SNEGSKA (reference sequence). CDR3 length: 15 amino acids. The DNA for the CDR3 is TGCAGTGCTAGTGTCGGTCCCCTGCGGACCGGGGAGCTGTTTTTT. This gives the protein CSASVGPLRTGELFF.

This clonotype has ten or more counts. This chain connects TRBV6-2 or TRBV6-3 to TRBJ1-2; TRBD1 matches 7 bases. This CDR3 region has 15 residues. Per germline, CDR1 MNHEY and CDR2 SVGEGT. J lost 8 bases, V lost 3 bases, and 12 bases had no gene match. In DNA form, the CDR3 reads TGTGCCAGCAGTTATAACAGGGGAGAGTTGGAAGGCTACACCTTC. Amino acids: CASSYNRGELEGYTF.

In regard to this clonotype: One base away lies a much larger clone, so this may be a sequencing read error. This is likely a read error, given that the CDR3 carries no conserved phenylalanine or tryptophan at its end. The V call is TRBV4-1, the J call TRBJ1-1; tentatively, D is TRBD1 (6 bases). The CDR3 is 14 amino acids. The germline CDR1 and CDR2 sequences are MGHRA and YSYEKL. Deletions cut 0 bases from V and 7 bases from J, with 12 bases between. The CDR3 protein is CASSQDGGAIEAFL. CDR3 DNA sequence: TGCGCCAGCAGCCAAGACGGGGGGGCAATTGAAGCTTTCCTT.

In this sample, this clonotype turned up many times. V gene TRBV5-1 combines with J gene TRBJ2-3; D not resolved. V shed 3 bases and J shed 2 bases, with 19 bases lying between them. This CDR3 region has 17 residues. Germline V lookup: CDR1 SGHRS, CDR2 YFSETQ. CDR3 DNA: TGCGCCAGCAGCTGGGCCATTGGGGTAGGGAACACAGATACGCAGTATTTT. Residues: CASSWAIGVGNTDTQYF. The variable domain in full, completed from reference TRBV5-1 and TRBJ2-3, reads KAGVTQTPRYLIKTRGQQVTLSCSPISGHRSVSWYQQTPGQGLQFLFEYFSETQRNKGNFPGRFSGRQFSNSRSEMNVSTLELGDSALYLCASSWAIGVGNTDTQYFGPGTRLTVL.

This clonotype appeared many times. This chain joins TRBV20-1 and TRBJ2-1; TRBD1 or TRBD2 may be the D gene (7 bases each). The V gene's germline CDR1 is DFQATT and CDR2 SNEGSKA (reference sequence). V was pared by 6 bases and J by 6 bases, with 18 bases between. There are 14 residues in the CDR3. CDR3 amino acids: CSAKTGEGRNEQFF. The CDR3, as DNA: TGCAGTGCGAAAACAGGGGAGGGGCGCAATGAGCAGTTCTTC.

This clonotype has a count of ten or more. DNA of the CDR3: TGTGCCAGCTCCTCCAGCCGCGGCTACGAGCAGTACTTC. Translation gives CASSSSRGYEQYF. The chain links TRBV3-1 to TRBJ2-7, with D hard to call. CDR3 size: 13 residues. The V end lost 8 bases, the J end lost 3 bases, and 14 bases lay between the germline ends. CDR1 is LGHDT, CDR2 YNNKEL, per germline (reference sequence).

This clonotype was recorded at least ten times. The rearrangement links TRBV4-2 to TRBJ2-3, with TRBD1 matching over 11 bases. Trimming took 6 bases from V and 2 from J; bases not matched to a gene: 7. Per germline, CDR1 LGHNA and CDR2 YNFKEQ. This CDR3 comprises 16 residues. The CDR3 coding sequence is TGTGCCAGCAGAGGCAGGGACAGGGGGACCACAGATACGCAGTATTTT. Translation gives CASRGRDRGTTDTQYF.

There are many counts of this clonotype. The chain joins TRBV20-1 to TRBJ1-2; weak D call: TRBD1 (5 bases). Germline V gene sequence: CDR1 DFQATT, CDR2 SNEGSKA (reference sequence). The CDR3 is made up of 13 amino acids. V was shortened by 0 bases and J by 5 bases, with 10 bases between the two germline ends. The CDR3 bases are TGCAGTGCTAGAGATAAGGCAGGGTATGGCTACACCTTC. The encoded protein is CSARDKAGYGYTF.

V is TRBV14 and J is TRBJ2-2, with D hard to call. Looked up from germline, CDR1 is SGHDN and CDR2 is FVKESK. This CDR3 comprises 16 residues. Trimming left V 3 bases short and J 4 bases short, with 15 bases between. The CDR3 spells CASSHPGHLSTGELFF. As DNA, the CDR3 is TGTGCCAGCAGCCACCCCGGGCACTTATCCACCGGGGAGCTGTTTTTT.

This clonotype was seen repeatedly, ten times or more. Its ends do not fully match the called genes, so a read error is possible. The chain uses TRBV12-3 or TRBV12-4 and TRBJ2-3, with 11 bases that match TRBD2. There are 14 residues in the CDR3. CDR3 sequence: CASSPGLAADTRYF. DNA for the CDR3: TGTGCCAGCAGTCCGGGACTAGCGGCGGATACGCGGTATTTT.

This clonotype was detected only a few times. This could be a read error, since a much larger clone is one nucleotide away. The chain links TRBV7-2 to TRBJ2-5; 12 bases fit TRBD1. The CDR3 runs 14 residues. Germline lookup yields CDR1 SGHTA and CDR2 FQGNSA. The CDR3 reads CAGGTGGFQGTQYF. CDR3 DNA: TGTGCCGGGGGGACAGGGGGCTTCCAAGGGACCCAGTACTTC.

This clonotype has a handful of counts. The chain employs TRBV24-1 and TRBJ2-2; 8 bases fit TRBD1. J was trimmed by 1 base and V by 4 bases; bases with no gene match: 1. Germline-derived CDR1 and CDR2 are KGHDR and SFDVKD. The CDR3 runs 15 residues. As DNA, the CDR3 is TGTGCCACCAGTGACGGGACAGGGAACACCGGGGAGCTGTTTTTT. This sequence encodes CATSDGTGNTGELFF.